This T cell receptor beta chain was retrieved from a study of cytomegalovirus exposure and HLA in healthy donors. The PCR used 60 Vbeta and 13 Jbeta primers. Profiling relied on immunoSEQ multiplex PCR, and the TCRdb table lists in-frame clones only, not all of them. In the table there are under 200,000 clones, 80% of which are singletons. Study outcomes and limitations: Solely CMV serostatus was available to characterize immune exposure.

A remark on this clone: The target antigen is unknown. Relative to the germline gene, one junction end is altered; a read error may explain this. Other DNA sequences from this sample encode an identical CDR3 as well.

The CDR3 length is 16 residues. CDR1 is MDHEN, CDR2 SYDVKM, per germline. Specimen: PBMCs. V gene TRBV28 combines with J gene TRBJ1-1, with D perhaps matching TRBD1 (6 bases). The TCR comes from a male donor in good health and CMV-seropositive. CDR3 loop: CASSPWEGVAGTEAFF. CDR3 in DNA: TGTGCCAGCAGTCCCTGGGAGGGGGTCGCGGGCACTGAAGCCTTCTTT.